The 26 T cell receptor beta chains given below trace back to one sample, sequenced in a study of shared clonotypes between healthy human individuals (dated by TCRdb to between 2020 and 2021). Preparation of the library involved the immunoSEQ multiplex PCR assay. TCRdb obtained this table from immuneACCESS and retained in-frame rearrangements with V and J assigned. These tables miss some clones; where compared with another copy, unresolved V genes account for less than half of the shortfall, and the remainder is unexplained. Counted in this sample were around 550,000 clones; approximately 95% of them appeared once. Jointly, the top ten make up less than 0.06% of the sample. The material sequenced was naive CD4+ T cells sorted from blood. In the paper's terms, the cell subset or site label means: CD45RA+ positively selected. These receptor sequences come from a woman aged 25-40 years in good health.

The chain couples TRBV18 to TRBJ1-2, with 7 bases aligning to TRBD1. Losses at the gene ends were 0 bases for V and 4 bases for J; bases not matched to a gene: 14. CDR3 size: 18 residues. Germline-derived CDR1 and CDR2 are KGHSH and LQKENI. The CDR3 bases are TGTGCCAGCTCACCACCCGAGACAGGGACCTATGTAAGCTATGGCTACACCTTC. It yields the protein CASSPPETGTYVSYGYTF.

The CDR3 DNA reads TGCAGCGTTGACGGGAGCACAGATACGCAGTATTTT. This translates into CSVDGSTDTQYF. This chain links TRBV29-1 with TRBJ2-3; D is unresolved. Germline CDR1 is SQVTM and CDR2 is ANQGSEA. CDR3 length: 12 residues. V was pared by 3 bases and J by 0 bases, with 4 bases between.

The chain carries TRBV9 and TRBJ1-3; D remains unclear. CDR1 and CDR2 (germline): SGDLS, YYNGEE. This CDR3 has 12 residues. Trimming took 5 bases from V and 2 from J, leaving 5 bases between them. Here the CDR3 reads CASRGPGNTIYF. The CDR3 DNA sequence: TGTGCCAGCAGAGGACCTGGAAACACCATATATTTT.

The chain combines TRBV6-1 with TRBJ2-7; 8 nucleotides match TRBD2. The CDR3 has 23 amino acids. Germline CDR1 MNHNS, CDR2 SASEGT. J lost 3 bases, V lost 2 bases, and 30 bases had no gene match. Written as DNA, the CDR3 is TGTGCCAGCAGTGAACGAGGGGGGAGACAGAGGGAGTGGGAGCGGGAGAGGTACTACGAGCAGTACTTC. Translation: CASSERGGRQREWERERYYEQYF.

The genes are TRBV11-2 and TRBJ2-2; 8 bases align to TRBD1. The CDR3 consists of 15 residues. Germline CDR1 is SGHAT and CDR2 is FQNNGV. The trim removed 1 base at V and 7 bases at J, leaving 5 bases unmatched. CDR3 loop: CASSLGTGKDGELFF. CDR3 DNA sequence: TGTGCCAGCAGCTTAGGGACAGGGAAGGACGGGGAGCTGTTTTTT. Variable domain in full (rest from reference TRBV11-2 and TRBJ2-2): EAGVAQSPRYKIIEKRQSVAFWCNPISGHATLYWYQQILGQGPKLLIQFQNNGVVDDSQLPKDRFSAERLKGVDSTLKIQPAKLEDSAVYLCASSLGTGKDGELFFGEGSRLTVL.

The chain combines TRBV5-1 with TRBJ2-1; tentative D call: TRBD2 (6 bases). This CDR3 contains 17 residues. Germline-derived CDR1 and CDR2 are SGHRS and YFSETQ. Trimming shortened V by 0 bases and J by 5 bases, and 18 bases separated the two germline ends. The CDR3 loop is CASSLGPLSGLNNEQFF. CDR3 DNA: TGCGCCAGCAGCTTGGGCCCCCTAAGCGGGTTGAACAATGAGCAGTTCTTC.

The CDR3 reads CASSVVEDSYEQYF. DNA for the CDR3: TGTGCCAGCAGTGTAGTCGAAGACTCCTACGAGCAGTACTTC. The chain has TRBV6-1 and TRBJ2-7; D is unresolved. The CDR3 has 14 residues. The ends were cut back, 4 bases at V and 0 bases at J, with 10 bases in the middle. Germline V gene lookup returns CDR1 MNHNS and CDR2 SASEGT.

In its sample, this clone was seen once. V and J are TRBV27 and TRBJ2-7; 7 bases are shared with TRBD1. Germline V CDR1 and CDR2: MNHEY, SMNVEV (reference sequence). The ends lost 4 bases at V and 4 bases at J; junction bases unmatched: 10. The CDR3 totals 15 residues. The CDR3 region is CASSSRSGTEYEQYF. In nucleotides, the CDR3 is TGTGCCAGCAGTTCCAGATCCGGGACAGAGTACGAGCAGTACTTC.

The chain has TRBV14 and TRBJ1-1; D gene ambiguous. Trimming removed 2 bases from V and 4 bases from J, with 17 bases in between. Germline V lookup: CDR1 SGHDN, CDR2 FVKESK. The CDR3 sequence is 16 residues long. The CDR3 spells CASSQRSGGRSTEAFF. The CDR3 nucleotides read TGTGCCAGCAGCCAAAGAAGTGGAGGAAGAAGCACTGAAGCTTTCTTT.

V gene TRBV28 combines with J gene TRBJ1-3, with TRBD1 matching over 7 bases. V lost 8 bases to trimming and J lost 0 bases; unmatched junction nucleotides: 7. There are 15 residues in the CDR3. The germline V gene encodes CDR1 MDHEN and CDR2 SYDVKM. DNA of the CDR3: TGTGCCAGCCGAGGGGGCCGAATCTCTGGAAACACCATATATTTT. Its protein product is CASRGGRISGNTIYF.

The chain combines TRBV14 with TRBJ2-5; D call uncertain. The germline gives CDR1 SGHDN, CDR2 FVKESK. V was shortened by 0 bases and J by 7 bases, with 6 bases between the two germline ends. There are 12 residues in the CDR3. CDR3 residues: CASSQEGRTQYF. The DNA of the CDR3 is TGTGCCAGCAGCCAAGAAGGGCGGACCCAGTACTTC.

CDR3 in amino acids: CASSQGTGGPNYGYTF. CDR3 DNA sequence: TGTGCCAGCAGCCAAGGGACAGGGGGTCCGAACTATGGCTACACCTTC. The chain is built from TRBV4-2 and TRBJ1-2, with 10 bases that match TRBD1. The CDR3 length is 16 residues. After removal of 1 base from V and 2 bases from J, the junction contained 4 bases not matched to a gene. Germline assignment: CDR1 LGHNA and CDR2 YNFKEQ.

The chain recombines TRBV5-1 with TRBJ1-1; weak D call: TRBD1 (5 bases). V was pared by 0 bases and J by 4 bases, with 13 bases between. CDR1 SGHRS and CDR2 YFSETQ come from the germline V gene. The CDR3 has 15 amino acids. The CDR3 sequence is CASSLATARGTEAFF. CDR3 nucleotides: TGCGCCAGCAGCTTGGCTACAGCGAGGGGCACTGAAGCTTTCTTT.

The chain employs TRBV9 and TRBJ2-3; 10 nucleotides match TRBD2. The CDR3 runs 16 residues. Germline V gene sequence: CDR1 SGDLS, CDR2 YYNGEE. V shed 0 bases and J 1 base; nucleotides not matched to a gene: 2. As DNA, the CDR3 is TGTGCCAGCAGCGTAGTTGGGACTAGCGGCACAGATACGCAGTATTTT. The encoded protein is CASSVVGTSGTDTQYF.

The rearrangement joins TRBV2 to TRBJ1-1, with 7 positions matching TRBD1. The V gene's germline CDR1 is SNHLY and CDR2 FYNNEI. The CDR3 runs 16 residues. The trim removed 1 base at V and 10 bases at J, leaving 15 bases unmatched. The CDR3 here is CASSEGSRQGRSPAFF. The CDR3 DNA reads TGTGCCAGCAGTGAAGGTTCTAGACAGGGTAGGTCCCCAGCTTTCTTT.

This chain links TRBV5-6 with TRBJ2-7; possibly TRBD1 or TRBD2 for D (5 bases each). Deletions cut 7 bases from V and 4 bases from J, with 15 bases between. The CDR3 totals 13 residues. The germline CDR1 and CDR2 sequences are SGHDT and YYEEEE. The CDR3 nucleotides read TGTGCCAGCTTTCGGGACGGATTATACGAGCAGTACTTC. It specifies CASFRDGLYEQYF. Based on the CDR3 plus reference TRBV5-6 and TRBJ2-7, the full variable domain is DAGVTQSPTHLIKTRGQQVTLRCSPKSGHDTVSWYQQALGQGPQFIFQYYEEEERQRGNFPDRFSGHQFPNYSSELNVNALLLGDSALYLCASFRDGLYEQYFGPGTRLTVT.

The chain has TRBV2 and TRBJ1-2; D unresolved. The V end was cut by 7 bases, the J end by 1 base, with 19 bases between. The germline gives CDR1 SNHLY, CDR2 FYNNEI. This CDR3 comprises 16 residues. The CDR3 loop is CASNSLPGSFNYGYTF. CDR3 coding DNA: TGTGCCAGCAACTCCCTCCCGGGATCCTTTAACTATGGCTACACCTTC. Looking up the rest from reference TRBV2 and TRBJ1-2 gives the full variable domain: EPEVTQTPSHQVTQMGQEVILRCVPISNHLYFYWYRQILGQKVEFLVSFYNNEISEKSEIFDDQFSVERPDGSNFTLKIRSTKLEDSAMYFCASNSLPGSFNYGYTFGSGTRLTVV.

Points on this clone: The sample has other DNA sequences that encode this CDR3 too. The V and J genes are TRBV18 and TRBJ1-1; D ambiguous. This CDR3 has 13 amino acids. V lost 2 bases and J 1 base, leaving 5 bases between the germline ends. Per the germline V gene, CDR1 is KGHSH and CDR2 is LQKENI. As DNA, the CDR3 is TGTGCCAGCTCACCAGTAGGGAACACTGAAGCTTTCTTT. Translated: CASSPVGNTEAFF.

The DNA for the CDR3 is TGTGCCAGCAGTATTGGGCCCGGGGGACGGACCGGGGAGCTGTTTTTT. As protein: CASSIGPGGRTGELFF. The chain recombines TRBV28 with TRBJ2-2; D might be TRBD2 (6 bases). With 5 bases removed from V and 5 bases from J, the gap between germline ends came to 18 bases. This CDR3 region has 16 residues. Germline V gene lookup returns CDR1 MDHEN and CDR2 SYDVKM.

The chain links TRBV18 to TRBJ1-5; D gene uncertain. Germline loops: CDR1 KGHSH, CDR2 LQKENI. Trimming stripped 1 base from V and 2 bases from J, with 6 bases between. The CDR3 extends over 14 amino acids. CDR3 bases: TGTGCCAGCTCACCACGAGACGGCAATCAGCCCCAGCATTTT. Translating gives CASSPRDGNQPQHF.

The chain has TRBV28 and TRBJ1-2; D is possibly TRBD1 (6 bases). Germline CDR1 and CDR2: MDHEN and SYDVKM. V was pared by 4 bases and J by 7 bases, with 25 bases between. The CDR3 covers 17 residues. CDR3: CASSSRSPRGRPGGYTF. CDR3 coding DNA: TGTGCCAGCAGTTCAAGGAGTCCTAGGGGGAGGCCAGGTGGCTACACCTTC.

The V call is TRBV10-3, the J call TRBJ1-1, with TRBD1 identical over 8 bases. The CDR3 is 13 amino acids. In germline, CDR1 is ENHRY, CDR2 SYGVKD. The J segment lost 7 bases and the V segment lost 10 bases, leaving 11 bases of the junction unmatched. CDR3 sequence: CATQLGTGYEAFF. The CDR3 DNA sequence: TGTGCCACCCAACTGGGGACAGGATATGAAGCTTTCTTT.

The gene calls are TRBV5-1 and TRBJ2-3, with D possibly being TRBD2 (6 bases). V was cut by 0 bases and J by 2 bases, with 13 bases left in between. The V gene's germline CDR1 is SGHRS and CDR2 YFSETQ. The CDR3 is 16 residues long. CDR3 residues: CASSLGSSGFTDTQYF. CDR3 DNA: TGCGCCAGCAGCTTGGGTAGTAGCGGATTCACAGATACGCAGTATTTT.

This chain joins TRBV19 and TRBJ2-7, with 11 positions matching TRBD2. The CDR3 length is 16 residues. Losses at the gene ends were 2 bases for V and 4 bases for J; bases not matched to a gene: 7. Germline V gene sequence: CDR1 LNHDA, CDR2 SQIVND (reference sequence). The CDR3, as DNA: TGTGCCAGTAGTATACGTGGGACTAGCGGAAAATACGAGCAGTACTTC. Translating it yields CASSIRGTSGKYEQYF.

V gene TRBV6-1 combines with J gene TRBJ2-1; 10 bases agree with TRBD1. This CDR3 region has 13 residues. Germline V gene sequence: CDR1 MNHNS, CDR2 SASEGT. The junction had 3 bases not matched to a gene; V was cut back by 4 bases and J by 9 bases. CDR3 coding DNA: TGTGCCAGCAGTGCGGGACAGGGGACTGAGCAGTTCTTC. Translation gives CASSAGQGTEQFF.

This chain links TRBV7-9 with TRBJ1-1; TRBD1 might be the D (6 bases). Germline CDR1 reads SEHNR; CDR2 reads FQNEAQ (reference sequence). The CDR3 spans 14 residues. V gave up 5 bases and J gave up 8 bases, with 18 bases separating them. CDR3 in DNA: TGTGCCAGCAGCCTCGGGAGGGACATTAAAGAAGCTTTCTTT. It yields the protein CASSLGRDIKEAFF.